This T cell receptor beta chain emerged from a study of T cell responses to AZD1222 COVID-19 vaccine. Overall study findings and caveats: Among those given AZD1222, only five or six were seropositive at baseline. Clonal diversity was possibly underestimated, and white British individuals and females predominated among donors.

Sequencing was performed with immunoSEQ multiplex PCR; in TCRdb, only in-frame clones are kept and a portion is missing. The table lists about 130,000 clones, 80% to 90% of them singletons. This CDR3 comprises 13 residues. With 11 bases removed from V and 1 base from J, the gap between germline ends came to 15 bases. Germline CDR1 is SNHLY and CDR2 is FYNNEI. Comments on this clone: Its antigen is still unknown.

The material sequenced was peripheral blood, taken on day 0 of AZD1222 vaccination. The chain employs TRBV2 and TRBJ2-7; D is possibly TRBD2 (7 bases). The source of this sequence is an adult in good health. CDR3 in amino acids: CAARGGKSYEQYF. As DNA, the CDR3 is TGTGCCGCAAGGGGGGGAAAGTCCTACGAGCAGTACTTC.